Presented here are 24 T cell receptor beta chains from one specimen sequenced in a study of cytomegalovirus exposure and HLA in healthy donors. The PCR made use of 60 Vbeta and 13 Jbeta primers. The data were produced by immunoSEQ multiplex PCR, yet TCRdb's version contains in-frame clones alone and is incomplete. This table holds roughly 150,000 clones, about 88% found once. The material sequenced was PBMCs. These receptors all stem from a man aged 30 to 39 in good health and CMV-seropositive.

This clone was detected once. This chain links TRBV7-2 with TRBJ1-5; D not certain. CDR1 SGHTA and CDR2 FQGNSA come from the germline V gene. V was shortened by 5 bases and J by 6 bases, with 11 bases between the two germline ends. The CDR3 totals 13 residues. In nucleotides, the CDR3 is TGTGCCAGCAGCCCCGGGGAGGGTCAGCCCCAGCATTTT. Its protein product is CASSPGEGQPQHF.

The chain uses TRBV7-9 and TRBJ2-1; 9 bases fit TRBD2. This CDR3 region has 15 residues. Germline V gives CDR1 SEHNR, CDR2 FQNEAQ (reference sequence). V trimming: 3 bases; J trimming: 5 bases; junction bases outside the gene matches: 5. CDR3 protein: CASSFALAGNNEQFF. In DNA form, the CDR3 reads TGTGCCAGCAGCTTCGCCCTAGCGGGGAACAATGAGCAGTTCTTC.

Ten or more counts support this clone. The V gene is TRBV6-5, the J gene TRBJ1-5; D is ambiguous. The V end lost 0 bases, the J end lost 6 bases, and 9 bases lay between the germline ends. The CDR3 has 14 amino acids. In germline, CDR1 is MNHEY, CDR2 SVGAGI. The CDR3 nucleotides are TGTGCCAGCAGTTACTCGAGTGAGTTTCAGCCCCAGCATTTT. Residues: CASSYSSEFQPQHF.

This clone was observed a handful of times. The chain has TRBV4-2 and TRBJ2-3; 7 nucleotides match TRBD2. CDR1 is LGHNA, CDR2 YNFKEQ, per germline. The CDR3 runs 17 residues. V dropped 3 bases and J dropped 0; count of bases not matched to a gene: 9. CDR3: CASSQALTSPSTDTQYF. The CDR3 bases are TGTGCCAGCAGCCAGGCCCTGACTAGCCCAAGCACAGATACGCAGTATTTT.

The chain uses TRBV2 and TRBJ2-7, with a possible D match to TRBD2 (7 bases). This CDR3 is built from 17 residues. Between the trimmed V and J ends, which lost 6 bases and 4 bases, there was a span of 25 bases. The germline CDR1 and CDR2 sequences are SNHLY and FYNNEI. This chain's CDR3 is CASRDQGGGTLSYEQYF. In DNA form, the CDR3 reads TGTGCCAGCAGGGACCAAGGGGGGGGGACCCTGTCTTACGAGCAGTACTTC.

The genes are TRBV11-3 and TRBJ2-1, with 8 bases fitting TRBD2. The CDR3 is made up of 17 amino acids. The V segment lost 0 bases and the J segment 8 bases; nucleotides outside the gene matches: 12. Germline lookup yields CDR1 SGHNT and CDR2 YENEEA. CDR3 sequence reads: CASSLDPQREQFYEQFF. CDR3 DNA: TGTGCCAGCAGCTTAGATCCCCAGCGGGAGCAGTTCTATGAGCAGTTCTTC. Drawing the rest from reference TRBV11-3 and TRBJ2-1, the complete variable domain is EAGVVQSPRYKIIEKKQPVAFWCNPISGHNTLYWYLQNLGQGPELLIRYENEEAVDDSQLPKDRFSAERLKGVDSTLKIQPAELGDSAVYLCASSLDPQREQFYEQFFGPGTRLTVL.

This clone was detected once. This chain joins TRBV5-6 and TRBJ2-6, with TRBD2 matching 9 bases. The CDR3 is made up of 17 amino acids. V shed 0 bases, J shed 2 bases, and the junction held 3 bases outside the gene matches. CDR1 and CDR2 (germline): SGHDT, YYEEEE. This chain's CDR3 is CASSLVAGVAGANVLTF. CDR3 sequence (DNA): TGTGCCAGCAGCTTGGTAGCGGGAGTCGCTGGGGCCAACGTCCTGACTTTC.

CDR3 sequence: CASSIFSGRYNEQFF. The DNA of the CDR3 is TGTGCCAGTAGTATTTTTAGCGGGCGTTACAATGAGCAGTTCTTC. This chain connects TRBV19 to TRBJ2-1; 7 bases map to TRBD2. With V trimmed by 3 bases and J by 4 bases, 6 bases remained unmatched. Germline-derived CDR1 and CDR2 are LNHDA and SQIVND (reference sequence). This CDR3 comprises 15 residues.

As DNA, the CDR3 is TGTGCCAGCAGCTCTCGCTTAGAAGAGACCCAGTACTTC. Translating it yields CASSSRLEETQYF. The rearrangement links TRBV7-9 to TRBJ2-5; no clear D. This CDR3 has 13 amino acids. From germline, CDR1 is SEHNR and CDR2 FQNEAQ (reference sequence). Between the trimmed V and J ends, which lost 4 bases and 3 bases, there was a span of 9 bases.

This clone was recorded once. This rearrangement joins TRBV7-3 to TRBJ2-7, with TRBD2 matching 7 bases. V lost 2 bases to trimming and J lost 7 bases; unmatched junction nucleotides: 11. Per the germline V gene, CDR1 is SGHTA and CDR2 is FQGTGA. This CDR3 is built from 15 residues. This CDR3 reads CASSLRPRGEGEQYF. In nucleotides, the CDR3 is TGTGCCAGCAGCTTACGGCCCCGGGGGGAAGGGGAGCAGTACTTC. Complete variable domain (other parts from reference TRBV7-3 and TRBJ2-7): GAGVSQTPSNKVTEKGKYVELRCDPISGHTALYWYRQSLGQGPEFLIYFQGTGAADDSGLPNDRFFAVRPEGSVSTLKIQRTERGDSAVYLCASSLRPRGEGEQYFGPGTRLTVT.

This chain uses TRBV29-1 with TRBJ2-7, with TRBD2 identical over 11 bases. V was clipped by 6 bases and J by 0 bases; unmatched bases: 4. Germline CDR1 reads SQVTM; CDR2 reads ANQGSEA. This CDR3 spans 14 amino acids. The CDR3 region is CSVLAGGDSYEQYF. The DNA for the CDR3 is TGCAGCGTCCTAGCGGGAGGAGACTCCTACGAGCAGTACTTC.

A note on this clone: At one of its ends the junction is not consistent with the germline gene, which may arise from a read error. The V gene is TRBV7-7, the J gene TRBJ2-2, with TRBD1 as a possible D gene (6 bases). CDR1 SSHAT and CDR2 FNYEAQ come from the germline V gene (reference sequence). The CDR3 has 12 residues. In DNA, the CDR3 is TGTGCTAGCAGCTTAGACAGGGGGGAGCTGTTTTTT. This encodes CASSLDRGELFF.

The chain combines TRBV11-3 with TRBJ2-2; 7 bases line up with TRBD2. This CDR3 comprises 15 residues. Germline CDR1 reads SGHNT; CDR2 reads YENEEA. V lost 1 base and J lost 2; bases outside the gene matches: 1. The CDR3 spells CASSLAGGNTGELFF. The CDR3 region has the DNA TGTGCCAGCAGCTTAGCGGGAGGTAACACCGGGGAGCTGTTTTTT.

The J gene is TRBJ2-5, the V gene TRBV2, with D possibly called TRBD1 or TRBD2 (5 bases each). The DNA matches TRBJ2-7 better at its end, which makes the J call doubtful. Germline V CDR1 and CDR2: SNHLY, FYNNEI. CDR3 length: 14 amino acids. CDR3 loop: CASREQEASYEQYF. The DNA of the CDR3 is TGTGCCAGCAGGGAACAGGAGGCCTCCTACGAGCAGTACTTC.

V is TRBV7-3 and J is TRBJ2-3, with 7 bases matching TRBD2. The J segment lost 5 bases and the V segment lost 2 bases, leaving 4 bases of the junction unmatched. In germline, CDR1 is SGHTA, CDR2 FQGTGA. This CDR3 has 14 amino acids. CDR3 sequence reads: CASSLAGEVDTQYF. The CDR3 region has the DNA TGTGCCAGCAGCTTAGCGGGAGAAGTAGATACGCAGTATTTT.

The V and J genes are TRBV7-9 and TRBJ2-4; D not resolved. The ends were cut back, 2 bases at V and 7 bases at J, with 9 bases in the middle. Germline V gives CDR1 SEHNR, CDR2 FQNEAQ (reference sequence). This CDR3 is built from 13 residues. The CDR3 DNA reads TGTGCCAGCAGCTTACGCGACATCAACATTCAGTACTTC. Translation: CASSLRDINIQYF.

V is TRBV5-1 and J is TRBJ2-1; D ambiguous. Germline loops: CDR1 SGHRS, CDR2 YFSETQ. V gave up 0 bases and J gave up 3 bases, with 10 bases separating them. CDR3 size: 15 residues. CDR3 DNA: TGCGCCAGCAGCTTGGACCCTCAGAACTACAATGAGCAGTTCTTC. Protein product: CASSLDPQNYNEQFF.

Comment on this clone: A read error may produce the germline difference seen at one junction end. The rearrangement joins TRBV7-9 to TRBJ1-1; 7 bases are a match to TRBD1. In germline, CDR1 is SEHNR, CDR2 FQNEAQ (reference sequence). The CDR3 is 14 residues long. For the CDR3, the DNA is TGTTCCAGCAGCTTAGTTTCAGGGGGTGGTGAAGCTTTCTTT. As protein: CSSSLVSGGGEAFF.

The chain carries TRBV5-8 and TRBJ2-1; 12 bases are a match to TRBD2. The junction had 3 bases not matched to a gene; V was cut back by 7 bases and J by 1 base. The CDR3 runs to 15 residues. The germline V gene has CDR1 SGHTS and CDR2 YDEGEE. CDR3 sequence: CASLAGGPSYNEQFF. For the CDR3, the DNA is TGTGCCAGCCTAGCGGGAGGGCCGTCCTACAATGAGCAGTTCTTC.

V usage is TRBV6-4 and J usage is TRBJ1-1; tentatively, D is TRBD1 (6 bases). Germline V lookup: CDR1 MRHNA, CDR2 SNTAGT. There are 13 residues in the CDR3. V was shortened by 4 bases and J by 2 bases, with 8 bases between the two germline ends. CDR3 region: CASSAGGNTEAFF. The CDR3 nucleotides read TGTGCCAGCAGTGCGGGGGGCAACACTGAAGCTTTCTTT.

This clone was found a few times. The chain has TRBV5-4 and TRBJ1-1; D might be TRBD1 (5 bases). CDR3 length: 13 residues. Germline V gene lookup returns CDR1 SGHNT and CDR2 YYREEE (reference sequence). V lost 7 bases to trimming and J lost 1 base, with 11 bases between them. This CDR3 is CASSRDWNTEAFF. The CDR3 DNA is TGTGCCAGCTCCCGGGACTGGAACACTGAAGCTTTCTTT.

This clone was picked up a small number of times. V usage is TRBV6-1 and J usage is TRBJ1-1, with no clear D. V was shortened by 8 bases and J by 0 bases, with 4 bases between the two germline ends. Germline-derived CDR1 and CDR2 are MNHNS and SASEGT. The CDR3 is 11 residues long. CDR3 protein: CASPLNTEAFF. CDR3 sequence (DNA): TGTGCCAGCCCCTTGAACACTGAAGCTTTCTTT.

The chain couples TRBV11-2 to TRBJ2-7, with 8 bases fitting TRBD2. The CDR3 consists of 14 residues. Looked up from germline, CDR1 is SGHAT and CDR2 is FQNNGV. Trimming cost V 5 bases and J 3 bases; bases outside gene matches: 6. CDR3 amino acids: CASSATGGSYEQYF. The CDR3 region has the DNA TGTGCCAGCAGCGCGACGGGAGGGAGCTACGAGCAGTACTTC.

The CDR3 DNA is TGCGCCAGCAGCCAAGATCTGACTAGCGCATACAATGAGCAGTTCTTC. It yields the protein CASSQDLTSAYNEQFF. The chain links TRBV4-3 to TRBJ2-1; 8 nucleotides match TRBD2. Germline trimming cut 0 bases from V and 4 bases from J; bases unmatched to any gene: 5. Germline CDR1 LGHNA, CDR2 YSLEER. The length of the CDR3 is 16 residues.